The entry that follows covers one TCR beta chain sequence. This clonotype came up a few times. Its antigen remains undetermined. Per-nucleotide qualities are absent, and no much larger clonotype sits a single base away. Reading the germline V gene (reference sequence) gives CDR1 DFQATT and CDR2 SNEGSKA. The CDR3 covers 14 residues, taking in both the cysteine and the phenylalanine. Kept here is only the CDR3 DNA, which spans 42 bases and is read in frame from base 1. Relative to germline, V is 4 bases shorter and J is 2 bases shorter, with 15 bases between their ends. Only healthy Caucasian donors were included. Three unrelated non-twin adults were additionally sequenced: a male aged 18 to 30, a male aged 50 to 59 and a female aged 50 to 59. Using Miltenyi CD45RO+ enrichment and human naive T-cell isolation kits, memory (CD45RO+) and naive T cells were isolated from PBMC. Libraries were made using 5' RACE. The sequencer was an Illumina HiSeq 2000. A universal primer binding site was introduced by template switching, and a unique molecular identifier was present in the final cDNA, enabling accurate counting of TCR cDNA molecules. Specific primers in the conserved constant-segment region were used to synthesize first-strand cDNA for TCR alpha and beta chains. To control for contamination, every cDNA library was double barcoded, receiving both a SMART-Mk sample barcode and Illumina barcodes. TruSeq adapter sequences and Illumina sample barcodes were added in two successive PCR steps. The TCR alpha and beta cDNA libraries were sequenced on the Illumina HiSeq platform using custom primers. As for the authors' bioinformatics: Unique molecular identifiers were extracted from raw reads with MiGEC, and CDR3 positions were determined with MiXCR. Recombination models were inferred per individual with the repgenHMM and IGoR tools using an EM algorithm. Shared clonotypes were analyzed with the tcR package in R, and sharing was normalized by the product of cloneset sizes. To study raw recombination without the effects of thymic and clonal selection, out-of-frame nonproductive sequences were analyzed. TCRdb cleaned the public reads at Q25 with fastp, built clones with MiXCR and kept in-frame beta chains. Entries that share a CDR3 protein sequence are merged under the most common genes and DNA. The V and J calls come from TCRdb's annotation, not from the publication. This sample gives some 710,000 distinct CDR3 sequences in total; around 6% of them show up just once. In total, the top ten clones hold 1.5% to 2% of the sample.

The data belong to a study of identical twins (dated by TCRdb to about 2016). General notes on the study: The study deep-sequenced TCR alpha and beta repertoires from monozygotic twins, unrelated adults of various ages and cord blood to test whether fetal clonotypes persist. Replicate twin experiments were performed at different times using different library preparation protocols to rule out contamination. Here is what the overall study found, with its caveats: Invariant T cells such as MAIT and iNKT could partly confound zero-insertion analyses, although diverse VJ usage argued against such confounding for most clonotypes. In monozygotic twins, out-of-frame TCR alpha sharing was systematically underestimated by recombination models, although the models agreed with sharing between unrelated individuals. The excess sharing between twins in beta out-of-frame sequences was weaker because fewer shared sequences reduced the signal-to-noise ratio. Conclusions relied on cross-sectional statistical analysis, since the same donors could not be followed over many years. Fewer insertions were carried by abundant cord blood beta clonotypes; a weaker similar trend was observed in young adult naive repertoires, while no such trend was observed in memory repertoires. Compared with coincidental sharing between unrelated individuals, out-of-frame TCR alpha sequences shared between twins showed an excess of sequences with low generation probability.

The receptor comes from a man younger than 30 in good health. What was sequenced was naive T cells sorted from blood. The sample's cell subset or site label, in plain terms: cells isolated with a human naive T-cell isolation kit. This receptor chain uses TRBV20-1 and TRBJ2-7, with the D gene uncertain. For the CDR3, the sequence is CSANRVGNTYEQYF. The DNA is TGCAGTGCTAACCGGGTTGGGAACACCTACGAGCAGTACTTC.